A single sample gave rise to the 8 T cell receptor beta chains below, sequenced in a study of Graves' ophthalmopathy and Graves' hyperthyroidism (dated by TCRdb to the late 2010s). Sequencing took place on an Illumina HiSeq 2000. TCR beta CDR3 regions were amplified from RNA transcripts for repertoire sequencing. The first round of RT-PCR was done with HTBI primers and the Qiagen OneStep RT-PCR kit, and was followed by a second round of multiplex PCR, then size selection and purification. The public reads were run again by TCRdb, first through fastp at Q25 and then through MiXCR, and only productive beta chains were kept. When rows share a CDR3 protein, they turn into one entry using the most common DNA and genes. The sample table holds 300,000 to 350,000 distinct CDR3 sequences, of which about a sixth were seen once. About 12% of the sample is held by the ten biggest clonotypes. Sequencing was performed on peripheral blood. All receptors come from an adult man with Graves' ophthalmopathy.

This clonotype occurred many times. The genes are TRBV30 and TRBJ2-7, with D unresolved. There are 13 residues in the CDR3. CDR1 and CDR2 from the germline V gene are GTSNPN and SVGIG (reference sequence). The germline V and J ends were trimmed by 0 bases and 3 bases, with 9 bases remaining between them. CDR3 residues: CAWSVRNFYEQYF. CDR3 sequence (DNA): TGTGCCTGGAGTGTACGGAACTTCTACGAGCAGTACTTC.

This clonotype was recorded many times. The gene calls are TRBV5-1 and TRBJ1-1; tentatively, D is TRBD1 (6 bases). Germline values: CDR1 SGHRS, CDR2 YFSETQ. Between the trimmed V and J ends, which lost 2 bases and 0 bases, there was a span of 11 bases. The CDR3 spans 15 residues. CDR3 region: CASSLNQGLNTEAFF. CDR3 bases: TGCGCCAGCAGCTTAAACCAGGGGCTGAACACTGAAGCTTTCTTT.

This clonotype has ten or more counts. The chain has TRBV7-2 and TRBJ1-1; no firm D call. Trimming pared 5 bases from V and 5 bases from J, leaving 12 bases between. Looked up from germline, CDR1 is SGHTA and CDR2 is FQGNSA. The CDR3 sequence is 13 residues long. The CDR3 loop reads CASSNIEGTEAFF. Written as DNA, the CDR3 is TGTGCCAGCAGCAACATTGAAGGAACTGAAGCTTTCTTT.

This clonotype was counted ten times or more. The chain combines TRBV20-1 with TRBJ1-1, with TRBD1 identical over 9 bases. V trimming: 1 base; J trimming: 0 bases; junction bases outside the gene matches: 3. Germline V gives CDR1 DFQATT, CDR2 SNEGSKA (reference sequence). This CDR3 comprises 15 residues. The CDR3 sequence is CSARGQGGLNTEAFF. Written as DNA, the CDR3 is TGCAGTGCTAGAGGACAGGGGGGCTTGAACACTGAAGCTTTCTTT.

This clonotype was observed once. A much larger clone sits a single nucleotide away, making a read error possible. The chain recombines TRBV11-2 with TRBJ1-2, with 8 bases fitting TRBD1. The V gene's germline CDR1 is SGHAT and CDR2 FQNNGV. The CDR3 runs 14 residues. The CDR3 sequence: CASGFGQGVAGYTF. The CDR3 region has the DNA TGTGCCAGCGGCTTCGGACAGGGAGTTGCCGGCTACACCTTC.

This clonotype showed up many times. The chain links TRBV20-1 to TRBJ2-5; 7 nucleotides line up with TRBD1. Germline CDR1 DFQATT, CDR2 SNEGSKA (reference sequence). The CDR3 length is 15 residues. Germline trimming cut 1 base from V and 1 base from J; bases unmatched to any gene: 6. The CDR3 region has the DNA TGCAGTGCTAGAGCTTGGGACAGACGCCAAGAGACCCAGTACTTC. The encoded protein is CSARAWDRRQETQYF.

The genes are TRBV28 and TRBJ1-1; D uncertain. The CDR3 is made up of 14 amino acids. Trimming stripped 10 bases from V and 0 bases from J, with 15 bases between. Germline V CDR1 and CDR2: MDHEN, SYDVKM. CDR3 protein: CATRTEVMNTEAFF. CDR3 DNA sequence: TGTGCCACCAGGACGGAGGTGATGAACACTGAAGCTTTCTTT.

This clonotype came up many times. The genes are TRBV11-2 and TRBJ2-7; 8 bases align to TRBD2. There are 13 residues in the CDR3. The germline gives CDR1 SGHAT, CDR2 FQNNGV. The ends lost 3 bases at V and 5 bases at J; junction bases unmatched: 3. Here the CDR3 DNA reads TGTGCCAGCAGCTTGGCGGGGGGCCACGAGCAGTACTTC. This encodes CASSLAGGHEQYF. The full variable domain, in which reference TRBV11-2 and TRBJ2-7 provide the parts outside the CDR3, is EAGVAQSPRYKIIEKRQSVAFWCNPISGHATLYWYQQILGQGPKLLIQFQNNGVVDDSQLPKDRFSAERLKGVDSTLKIQPAKLEDSAVYLCASSLAGGHEQYFGPGTRLTVT.